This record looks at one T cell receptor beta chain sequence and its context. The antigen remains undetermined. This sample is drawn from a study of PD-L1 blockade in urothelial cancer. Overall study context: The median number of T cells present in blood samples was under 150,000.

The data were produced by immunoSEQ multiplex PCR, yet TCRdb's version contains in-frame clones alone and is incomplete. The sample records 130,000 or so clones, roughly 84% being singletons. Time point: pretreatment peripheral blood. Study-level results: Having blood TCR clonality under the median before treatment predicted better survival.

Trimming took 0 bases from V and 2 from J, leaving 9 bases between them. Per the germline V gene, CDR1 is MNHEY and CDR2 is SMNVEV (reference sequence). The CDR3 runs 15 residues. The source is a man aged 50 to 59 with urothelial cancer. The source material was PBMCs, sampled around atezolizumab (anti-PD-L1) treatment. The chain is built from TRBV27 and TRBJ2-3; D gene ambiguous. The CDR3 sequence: CASSLSGRFTDTQYF. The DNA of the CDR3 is TGTGCCAGCAGTTTATCGGGCAGATTCACAGATACGCAGTATTTT.